This passage covers 12 T cell receptor beta chains from one sample sequenced in a study of PD-L1 blockade in urothelial cancer (TCRdb year 2017). Library preparation was by the immunoSEQ multiplex PCR assay. This immuneACCESS table, as held by TCRdb, lists in-frame sequences with V and J called but not all clones. Of the missing ones, under half trace to an unresolved V gene in checked studies; the others have no known cause. A total of 50,000 to 60,000 clones appear in this sample, about 86% of them only once. 2.9% of the sample rests with the top ten. Sequenced material: PBMCs, taken around atezolizumab (anti-PD-L1) treatment. The source is a man aged 45-65 years with urothelial cancer.

This clone came up once. The chain is built from TRBV5-1 and TRBJ2-3; possibly TRBD1 for D (6 bases). The CDR3 sequence is 16 residues long. CDR1 and CDR2 from the germline V gene are SGHRS and YFSETQ. With 3 bases removed from V and 5 bases from J, the gap between germline ends came to 19 bases. The CDR3 spells CASSSTTRGSGDTQYF. The CDR3 nucleotides are TGCGCCAGCAGCTCTACCACCAGGGGATCGGGAGATACGCAGTATTTT.

The chain is built from TRBV30 and TRBJ2-5, with 10 nucleotides matching TRBD2. The V and J ends lost 5 bases and 4 bases, in that order; junction bases with no gene match: 10. The CDR3 is 15 residues long. The germline V gene has CDR1 GTSNPN and CDR2 SVGIG (reference sequence). The DNA for the CDR3 is TGTGCCTGGGGGCGGATAGCGGGAGGAGGAGAGACCCAGTACTTC. Its translation: CAWGRIAGGGETQYF.

The V call is TRBV5-1, the J call TRBJ2-5; TRBD2 matches 8 bases. V lost 3 bases, J lost 5 bases, and 6 bases stayed unmatched. The CDR3 is 14 residues long. Germline V lookup: CDR1 SGHRS, CDR2 YFSETQ. The CDR3 DNA is TGCGCCAGCAGCTCGGGACTAGAGACGGAGACCCAGTACTTC. Amino acids: CASSSGLETETQYF.

The chain uses TRBV7-9 and TRBJ2-1; TRBD1 is a possible D gene (6 bases). There are 15 residues in the CDR3. Germline values: CDR1 SEHNR, CDR2 FQNEAQ (reference sequence). V shed 3 bases and J shed 6 bases, with 15 bases lying between them. The CDR3, as DNA: TGTGCCAGCAGCTTCCTGAGGGGGAGATTCAATGAGCAGTTCTTC. This sequence encodes CASSFLRGRFNEQFF. The complete variable domain, with remaining parts taken from reference TRBV7-9 and TRBJ2-1, reads DTGVSQNPRHKITKRGQNVTFRCDPISEHNRLYWYRQTLGQGPEFLTYFQNEAQLEKSRLLSDRFSAERPKGSFSTLEIQRTEQGDSAMYLCASSFLRGRFNEQFFGPGTRLTVL.

This clone was observed once. The chain joins TRBV6-4 to TRBJ2-3; D is uncertain. The V gene's germline CDR1 is MRHNA and CDR2 SNTAGT. There are 15 residues in the CDR3. Between the trimmed V and J ends, which lost 0 bases and 2 bases, there was a span of 9 bases. The CDR3 sequence: CASSDSTSHTDTQYF. The CDR3 coding sequence is TGTGCCAGCAGTGACTCGACAAGCCACACAGATACGCAGTATTTT.

The CDR3 DNA is TGTGCCAGTAGGCCTACAGGGCTTATATATGGCTACACCTTC. Its protein is CASRPTGLIYGYTF. The chain carries TRBV19 and TRBJ1-2; TRBD1 might be the D (6 bases). The CDR3 has 14 amino acids. Deletions cut 6 bases from V and 5 bases from J, with 16 bases between. Germline lookup yields CDR1 LNHDA and CDR2 SQIVND (reference sequence).

The chain employs TRBV7-3 and TRBJ2-7; D possibly corresponds to TRBD2 (6 bases). Per the germline V gene, CDR1 is SGHTA and CDR2 is FQGTGA. Trimming removed 1 base from V and 2 bases from J, with 9 bases in between. This CDR3 comprises 14 residues. The CDR3 spells CASSLMGGPYEQYF. CDR3 nucleotide sequence: TGTGCCAGCAGCTTAATGGGGGGACCCTACGAGCAGTACTTC.

The rearrangement uses TRBV5-5 and TRBJ2-4, with 8 bases aligning to TRBD2. In germline, CDR1 is SGHKS, CDR2 YYEKEE (reference sequence). Unmatched junction bases numbered 5, after V lost 6 bases and J lost 3 bases. The CDR3 runs 14 residues. CDR3 residues: CASNGRVGKNIQYF. In DNA form, the CDR3 reads TGTGCCAGCAACGGGAGGGTGGGCAAAAACATTCAGTACTTC.

The table lists this clone with a count of one. The J gene is TRBJ2-7, the V gene TRBV12-1; the table names TRBD2, a call not compared with the DNA. TRBV12-1 is a pseudogene segment. The length of the CDR3 is 15 residues. Here the CDR3 DNA reads TGTGCCAGCAGCTTCGGGACTAGCCTTTCCTACGAGCAGTACTTC. It codes for CASSFGTSLSYEQYF.

V usage is TRBV5-4 and J usage is TRBJ2-5, with 7 bases aligning to TRBD1. The V gene end was trimmed by 4 bases and the J gene end by 2 bases; junction bases not matched to a gene: 5. Germline V lookup: CDR1 SGHNT, CDR2 YYREEE (reference sequence). This CDR3 comprises 14 residues. The chain's CDR3 is CASSPGQRQETQYF. CDR3 nucleotides: TGTGCCAGCAGCCCGGGACAGAGACAAGAGACCCAGTACTTC.

The CDR3 sequence: CASSFPDRTNEKLFF. The CDR3 DNA reads TGTGCCAGCAGCTTCCCCGACAGGACTAATGAAAAACTGTTTTTT. The chain joins TRBV5-8 to TRBJ1-4; maybe TRBD1 (6 bases). The CDR3 consists of 15 residues. The germline gives CDR1 SGHTS, CDR2 YDEGEE. The V gene lost 2 bases and the J gene lost 2 bases, with 10 bases spanning the gap.

The rearrangement uses TRBV10-1 and TRBJ2-7; 8 nucleotides match TRBD1. The J segment lost 5 bases and the V segment lost 0 bases, leaving 9 bases of the junction unmatched. Per the germline V gene, CDR1 is WNHNN and CDR2 is SYGVQD (reference sequence). CDR3 size: 16 residues. In DNA, the CDR3 is TGCGCCAGCAGTGAGTCAAAAGGACAGGGCTCGAACGAGCAGTACTTC. Residues: CASSESKGQGSNEQYF.